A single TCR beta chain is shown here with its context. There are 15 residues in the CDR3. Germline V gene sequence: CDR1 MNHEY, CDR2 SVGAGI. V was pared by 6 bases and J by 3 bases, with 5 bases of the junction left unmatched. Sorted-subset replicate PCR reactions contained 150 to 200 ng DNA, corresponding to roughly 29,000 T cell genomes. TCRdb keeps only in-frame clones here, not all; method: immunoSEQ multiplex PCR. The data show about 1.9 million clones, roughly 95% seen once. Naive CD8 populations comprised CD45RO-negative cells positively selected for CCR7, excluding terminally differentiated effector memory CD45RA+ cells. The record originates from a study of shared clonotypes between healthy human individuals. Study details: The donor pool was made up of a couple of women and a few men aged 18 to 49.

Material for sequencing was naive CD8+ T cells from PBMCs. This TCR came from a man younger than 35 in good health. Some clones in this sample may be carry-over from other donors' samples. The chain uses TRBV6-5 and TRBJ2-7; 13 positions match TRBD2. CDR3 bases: TGTGCCAGCAGATTACTAGCGGGAGGGCTCTACGAGCAGTACTTC. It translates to CASRLLAGGLYEQYF.